Following are 32 T cell receptor beta chains from one sample sequenced in a study of blood T cell repertoires in COVID-19. The assay was immunoSEQ multiplex PCR, and TCRdb's table has in-frame clones only and misses some. The data hold tens of thousands of clones, with roughly 90% observed a single time. The specimen was peripheral blood. These receptors were taken from a middle-aged man with COVID-19, enrolled during active disease.

This rearrangement joins TRBV6-2 or TRBV6-3 to TRBJ2-7, with D possibly being TRBD1 (6 bases). The length of the CDR3 is 15 residues. V was trimmed by 6 bases and J by 6 bases, leaving 21 bases between them. The germline V gene has CDR1 MNHEY and CDR2 SVGEGT. The CDR3 reads CASSPLRGTSVEQYF. The CDR3 DNA is TGTGCCAGCAGCCCTCTGAGGGGGACGAGTGTCGAGCAGTACTTC.

This rearrangement joins TRBV6-5 to TRBJ1-2; D is perhaps TRBD1 (5 bases). The CDR3 consists of 13 residues. Germline-derived CDR1 and CDR2 are MNHEY and SVGAGI. Deletions cut 4 bases from V and 2 bases from J, with 8 bases between. This CDR3 is CASSSDRNYGYTF. The CDR3 nucleotides read TGTGCCAGCAGTTCCGACAGAAACTATGGCTACACCTTC.

This clone has only a few counts. This sequence joins TRBV12-3 or TRBV12-4 and TRBJ2-3, with D unresolved. CDR3 length equals 12 residues. Trimming cost V 5 bases and J 2 bases, with 5 bases left between them. CDR3 in amino acids: CASSILTDTQYF. In nucleotides, the CDR3 is TGTGCCAGCAGTATTCTCACAGATACGCAGTATTTT.

J is TRBJ2-5 and V is TRBV11-3; D unclear. Germline CDR1 is SGHNT and CDR2 is YENEEA. Trimming pared 0 bases from V and 5 bases from J, leaving 4 bases between. The length of the CDR3 is 12 residues. The DNA for the CDR3 is TGTGCCAGCAGCTTAGATCAGGAGACCCAGTACTTC. This encodes CASSLDQETQYF.

The chain has TRBV5-1 and TRBJ1-2; TRBD1 agrees at 11 bases. The CDR3 contains 16 residues. Looked up from germline, CDR1 is SGHRS and CDR2 is YFSETQ. J lost 8 bases, V lost 3 bases, and 12 bases had no gene match. CDR3 protein: CASSSVGTGGGQGYTF. In DNA form, the CDR3 reads TGCGCCAGCAGCTCAGTTGGGACAGGGGGAGGTCAAGGCTACACCTTC.

The chain has TRBV2 and TRBJ2-1; TRBD2 is a possible D gene (6 bases). This CDR3 spans 13 amino acids. Trimming took 6 bases from V and 6 from J, leaving 12 bases between them. Germline V CDR1 and CDR2: SNHLY, FYNNEI. The CDR3 bases are TGTGCCAGCAGCCAAGAGACTAGCAATGAGCAGTTCTTC. Its translation: CASSQETSNEQFF.

V usage is TRBV2 and J usage is TRBJ1-4, with D unclear. Germline lookup yields CDR1 SNHLY and CDR2 FYNNEI. Trimming removed 7 bases at V and 7 bases at J, with 13 bases between. The CDR3 has 13 residues. DNA of the CDR3: TGTGCCAGCACCAGGACTCACGCTGAAAAACTGTTTTTT. Its translation is CASTRTHAEKLFF.

This rearrangement joins TRBV5-1 to TRBJ2-3, with D unclear. This CDR3 is 15 amino acids long. From germline, CDR1 is SGHRS and CDR2 YFSETQ. Between the trimmed V and J ends, which lost 0 bases and 2 bases, there was a span of 10 bases. DNA for the CDR3: TGCGCCAGCAGCTTGGGTAGCCAATCCACAGATACGCAGTATTTT. It is translated as CASSLGSQSTDTQYF.

The chain links TRBV11-2 to TRBJ2-3; 10 nucleotides line up with TRBD2. The CDR3 spans 16 residues. Germline V gene lookup returns CDR1 SGHAT and CDR2 FQNNGV. The trim removed 4 bases at V and 1 base at J, leaving 5 bases unmatched. In DNA form, the CDR3 reads TGTGCCAGCAGCTCGATAGCGGGGGGAGGCACAGATACGCAGTATTTT. Residues: CASSSIAGGGTDTQYF.

V and J are TRBV28 and TRBJ1-2; weak D call: TRBD1 (5 bases). The V end lost 1 base, the J end lost 2 bases, and 17 bases lay between the germline ends. The CDR3 contains 17 residues. Germline loops: CDR1 MDHEN, CDR2 SYDVKM. The CDR3 is CASSLYQGEGTNYGYTF. The CDR3 DNA is TGTGCCAGCAGTTTATATCAAGGGGAGGGGACCAACTATGGCTACACCTTC.

This chain joins TRBV28 and TRBJ1-1, with D unresolved. V was trimmed by 5 bases and J by 2 bases, leaving 18 bases between them. The length of the CDR3 is 16 residues. CDR1 and CDR2 from the germline V gene are MDHEN and SYDVKM. For the CDR3, the DNA is TGTGCCAGCAGTCCCGGGGAACAAAATCTAAACACTGAAGCTTTCTTT. Translation gives CASSPGEQNLNTEAFF.

The chain combines TRBV5-1 with TRBJ2-1; 10 bases agree with TRBD1. Germline V lookup: CDR1 SGHRS, CDR2 YFSETQ. V trimming: 2 bases; J trimming: 4 bases; junction bases outside the gene matches: 3. This CDR3 has 15 residues. For the CDR3, the DNA is TGCGCCAGCAGCTTCGGACAGGGGGGGTACAATGAGCAGTTCTTC. Its translation: CASSFGQGGYNEQFF.

J is TRBJ2-5 and V is TRBV4-1; D is perhaps TRBD2 (7 bases). This CDR3 has 15 residues. CDR1 is MGHRA, CDR2 YSYEKL, per germline. Trimming took off 0 bases at V and 6 bases at J, with 14 bases between the two ends. This CDR3 reads CASSQDRGALKTQYF. The CDR3 DNA reads as TGCGCCAGCAGCCAAGACCGGGGGGCATTAAAGACCCAGTACTTC.

The chain is built from TRBV2 and TRBJ1-2; 7 nucleotides align to TRBD1. The V gene end was trimmed by 5 bases and the J gene end by 5 bases; junction bases not matched to a gene: 5. CDR3 length equals 13 residues. Germline CDR1 reads SNHLY; CDR2 reads FYNNEI. Here the CDR3 DNA reads TGTGCCAGCAGTCAAGGACAGGTTTATGGCTACACCTTC. Translating gives CASSQGQVYGYTF.

This clone was seen more than once but under ten times. The chain carries TRBV28 and TRBJ1-2, with 7 bases that match TRBD1. Germline trimming cut 3 bases from V and 7 bases from J; bases unmatched to any gene: 5. Germline lookup yields CDR1 MDHEN and CDR2 SYDVKM. The CDR3 extends over 13 amino acids. The CDR3 region has the DNA TGTGCCAGCAGTTTTGGCCAGGGGGGTGGCTACACCTTC. This gives the protein CASSFGQGGGYTF.

The chain is built from TRBV18 and TRBJ1-3, with a possible D match to TRBD1 (5 bases). The CDR3 loop spans 15 amino acids. Germline-derived CDR1 and CDR2 are KGHSH and LQKENI. V dropped 4 bases and J dropped 1 base, with 11 bases sitting between them. The CDR3 sequence is CASSLTADSGNTIYF. In nucleotides, the CDR3 is TGTGCCAGCTCACTGACAGCTGATTCTGGAAACACCATATATTTT. Full variable domain (outside the CDR3, taken from reference TRBV18 and TRBJ1-3): NAGVMQNPRHLVRRRGQEARLRCSPMKGHSHVYWYRQLPEEGLKFMVYLQKENIIDESGMPKERFSAEFPKEGPSILRIQQVVRGDSAAYFCASSLTADSGNTIYFGEGSWLTVV.

This rearrangement joins TRBV6-1 to TRBJ2-3, with 7 bases that match TRBD2. Germline V lookup: CDR1 MNHNS, CDR2 SASEGT. The CDR3 sequence is 17 residues long. Trimming at V came to 3 bases and at J to 6 bases, leaving 15 bases not matched to a gene. CDR3: CASSERGGGQGGDTQYF. In DNA, the CDR3 is TGTGCCAGCAGTGAGCGCGGCGGCGGGCAGGGAGGGGATACGCAGTATTTT.

V gene TRBV28 combines with J gene TRBJ1-1; TRBD1 agrees at 7 bases. CDR1 and CDR2 (germline): MDHEN, SYDVKM. J gave up 0 bases and V 2 bases, and 9 bases lay outside the gene matches. The CDR3 has 17 amino acids. Written as DNA, the CDR3 is TGTGCCAGCAGTTTAGGGCAGGGGGGTTTCATGAACACTGAAGCTTTCTTT. Its protein product is CASSLGQGGFMNTEAFF.

The chain employs TRBV2 and TRBJ2-7; 10 bases map to TRBD1. The V segment lost 0 bases and the J segment 5 bases; nucleotides outside the gene matches: 7. CDR1 SNHLY and CDR2 FYNNEI come from the germline V gene. CDR3 length: 16 amino acids. For the CDR3, the DNA is TGTGCCAGCAGTGAAGCGGCCGGGACAGGGGCCCACGAGCAGTACTTC. It specifies CASSEAAGTGAHEQYF.

J is TRBJ2-7 and V is TRBV12-3 or TRBV12-4; a weak D match, TRBD2 (5 bases). V was shortened by 3 bases and J by 3 bases, with 9 bases between the two germline ends. This CDR3 is built from 13 residues. The CDR3: CASSFEGVYEQYF. The DNA of the CDR3 is TGTGCCAGCAGTTTCGAGGGAGTCTACGAGCAGTACTTC.

This chain uses TRBV10-1 with TRBJ2-3, with 10 bases that match TRBD1. Germline loops: CDR1 WNHNN, CDR2 SYGVQD (reference sequence). Trimming took 2 bases from V and 5 from J; bases not matched to a gene: 4. The CDR3 has 15 residues. The CDR3 DNA follows: TGCGCCAGCAGTGAGCCGGGACAGGGGTTAGATACGCAGTATTTT. This translates into CASSEPGQGLDTQYF.

This clone was seen a handful of times. The rearrangement links TRBV11-1 to TRBJ2-1; TRBD2 agrees at 12 bases. The CDR3 consists of 16 residues. Germline V gene sequence: CDR1 SGHAT, CDR2 FQDESV (reference sequence). Trimming cost V 5 bases and J 6 bases; bases outside gene matches: 8. The CDR3, as DNA: TGTGCCAGCAGCGCCACAACTAGCGGGGGGCGCAATGAGCAGTTCTTC. Its protein is CASSATTSGGRNEQFF.

The chain joins TRBV19 to TRBJ1-5, with 7 bases lining up with TRBD1. CDR3 length: 13 residues. Trimming took 5 bases from V and 7 from J; bases not matched to a gene: 5. Germline values: CDR1 LNHDA, CDR2 SQIVND (reference sequence). CDR3 nucleotides: TGTGCCAGTAGTGAAGGACAGGCCCAGCCCCAGCATTTT. Translation: CASSEGQAQPQHF.

The chain is built from TRBV3-1 (or the pseudogene TRBV3-2) and TRBJ2-1; D not certain. V lost 1 base and J lost 10, with 8 bases in between. Per germline, CDR1 LGHDT and CDR2 YNNKEL (reference sequence). CDR3 size: 12 residues. CDR3 nucleotide sequence: TGTGCCAGCAGCCAAGGTCCCTTGGAGCAGTTCTTC. This translates into CASSQGPLEQFF.

The gene calls are TRBV6-4 and TRBJ2-5; 10 positions match TRBD2. In germline, CDR1 is MRHNA, CDR2 SNTAGT. The CDR3 is made up of 16 amino acids. The ends lost 0 bases at V and 4 bases at J; junction bases unmatched: 5. The CDR3 DNA reads as TGTGCCAGCAGTGACTCGACTAGCGGGCGGCCAGAGACCCAGTACTTC. Its protein is CASSDSTSGRPETQYF.

The chain combines TRBV27 with TRBJ2-2, with 9 bases that match TRBD2. Germline V gene lookup returns CDR1 MNHEY and CDR2 SMNVEV (reference sequence). This CDR3 is 14 amino acids long. The chain's CDR3 is CVYPGGGANGELFF. The CDR3 DNA is TGTGTATACCCTGGCGGGGGGGCTAACGGGGAGCTGTTTTTT.

The chain links TRBV12-3 or TRBV12-4 to TRBJ1-5, with D perhaps TRBD1 (5 bases). V lost 5 bases and J 7 bases, leaving 9 bases between the germline ends. The CDR3 runs to 12 residues. The CDR3 coding sequence is TGTGCCAGCAGTAAGCAGGGCCAGCCCCAGCATTTT. Encoded protein: CASSKQGQPQHF.

The V and J genes are TRBV5-1 and TRBJ1-5; D might be TRBD1 (6 bases). Germline CDR1 reads SGHRS; CDR2 reads YFSETQ. The CDR3 sequence is 14 residues long. Trimming cost V 2 bases and J 3 bases, with 9 bases left between them. In DNA form, the CDR3 reads TGCGCCAGCAGCTTACAGGGCCACAATCAGCCCCAGCATTTT. Protein product: CASSLQGHNQPQHF.

The V and J genes are TRBV30 and TRBJ1-4; TRBD1 is a possible D gene (5 bases). Trimming shortened V by 4 bases and J by 3 bases, and 12 bases separated the two germline ends. The CDR3 extends over 14 amino acids. The germline gives CDR1 GTSNPN, CDR2 SVGIG (reference sequence). CDR3 amino acids: CAWTLGDSNEKLFF. CDR3 bases: TGTGCCTGGACCTTGGGGGACTCTAATGAAAAACTGTTTTTT.

The J gene is TRBJ2-5, the V gene TRBV3-1 (or the pseudogene TRBV3-2); 7 bases match TRBD1. The CDR3 length is 14 residues. Germline CDR1 reads LGHDT; CDR2 reads YNNKEL (reference sequence). V dropped 2 bases and J dropped 7; count of bases not matched to a gene: 7. In DNA form, the CDR3 reads TGTGCCAGCAGCCAAAACAGGGGCGCCGGGACCCAGTACTTC. Protein product: CASSQNRGAGTQYF.

V is TRBV7-2 and J is TRBJ2-1; TRBD2 matches 8 bases. From germline, CDR1 is SGHTA and CDR2 FQGNSA. J was trimmed by 9 bases and V by 2 bases; bases with no gene match: 9. The CDR3 loop spans 15 amino acids. The CDR3 region has the DNA TGTGCCAGCAGCTTACCCCTCGGGGGGGCGAGTGAGCAGTTCTTC. Amino acid sequence: CASSLPLGGASEQFF. Filled out from reference TRBV7-2 and TRBJ2-1, the complete variable domain reads GAGVSQSPSNKVTEKGKDVELRCDPISGHTALYWYRQSLGQGLEFLIYFQGNSAPDKSGLPSDRFSAERTGGSVSTLTIQRTQQEDSAVYLCASSLPLGGASEQFFGPGTRLTVL.

In nucleotides, the CDR3 is TGCAGCGTTGTAGAGGGAGACTCTGGAAACACCATATATTTT. It translates to CSVVEGDSGNTIYF. The gene calls are TRBV29-1 and TRBJ1-3; D not resolved. This CDR3 is built from 14 residues. The germline V gene has CDR1 SQVTM and CDR2 ANQGSEA. V shed 4 bases and J shed 0 bases, with 10 bases lying between them. The entire variable domain, with the rest obtained from reference TRBV29-1 and TRBJ1-3, is as follows: SAVISQKPSRDICQRGTSLTIQCQVDSQVTMMFWYRQQPGQSLTLIATANQGSEATYESGFVIDKFPISRPNLTFSTLTVSNMSPEDSSIYLCSVVEGDSGNTIYFGEGSWLTVV.